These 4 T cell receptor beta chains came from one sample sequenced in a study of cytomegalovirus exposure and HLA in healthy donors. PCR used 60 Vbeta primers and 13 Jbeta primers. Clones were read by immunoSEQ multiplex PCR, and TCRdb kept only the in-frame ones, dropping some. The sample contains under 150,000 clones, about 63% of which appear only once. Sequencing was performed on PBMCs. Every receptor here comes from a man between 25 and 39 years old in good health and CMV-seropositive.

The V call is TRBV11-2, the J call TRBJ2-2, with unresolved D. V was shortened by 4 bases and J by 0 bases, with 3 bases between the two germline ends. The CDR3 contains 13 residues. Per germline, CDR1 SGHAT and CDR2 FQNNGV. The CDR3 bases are TGTGCCAGCAGCTACTCGAACACCGGGGAGCTGTTTTTT. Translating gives CASSYSNTGELFF.

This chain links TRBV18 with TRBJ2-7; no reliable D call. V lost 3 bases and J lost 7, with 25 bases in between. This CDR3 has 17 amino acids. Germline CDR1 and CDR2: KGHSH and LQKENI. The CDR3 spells CASSPLPLTRGGGEQYF. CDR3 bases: TGTGCCAGCTCACCCTTACCATTGACTCGCGGCGGCGGAGAGCAGTACTTC.

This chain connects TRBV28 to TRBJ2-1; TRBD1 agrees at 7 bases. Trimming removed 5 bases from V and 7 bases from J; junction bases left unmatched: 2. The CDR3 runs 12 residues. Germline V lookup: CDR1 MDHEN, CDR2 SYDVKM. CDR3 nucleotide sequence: TGTGCCAGCAGTCCGACAGGGAATGAGCAGTTCTTC. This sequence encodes CASSPTGNEQFF.

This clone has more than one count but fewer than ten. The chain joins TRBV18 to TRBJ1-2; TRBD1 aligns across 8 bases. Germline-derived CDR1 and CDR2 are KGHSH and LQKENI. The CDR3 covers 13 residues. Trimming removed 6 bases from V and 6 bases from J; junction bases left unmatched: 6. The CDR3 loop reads CASSTTGVNGYTF. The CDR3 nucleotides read TGTGCCAGCTCGACGACAGGGGTAAATGGCTACACCTTC.